The 22 T cell receptor beta chains below come from one sample, sequenced in a study of blood T cell repertoires in COVID-19. Sequencing used immunoSEQ multiplex PCR; TCRdb keeps in-frame clones, though not all of them. This table has 150,000 to 200,000 clones, 85% to 90% appearing once. Sequencing input: peripheral blood. The receptors originated from a human donor in a cohort sampled during active COVID-19.

The rearrangement uses TRBV6-5 and TRBJ2-7, with 9 bases fitting TRBD2. Germline V lookup: CDR1 MNHEY, CDR2 SVGAGI. The CDR3 loop spans 15 amino acids. J lost 2 bases, V lost 2 bases, and 4 bases had no gene match. The CDR3 protein is CASSYQRGAPYEQYF. The CDR3 bases are TGTGCCAGCAGTTACCAGCGGGGGGCCCCCTACGAGCAGTACTTC.

This chain uses TRBV3-1 (or the pseudogene TRBV3-2) with TRBJ1-1, with unresolved D. V dropped 1 base and J dropped 9 bases, with 12 bases sitting between them. The length of the CDR3 is 13 residues. CDR1 LGHDT and CDR2 YNNKEL come from the germline V gene (reference sequence). CDR3 nucleotides: TGTGCCAGCAGCCAAGTCCAGTCCGGGAAAGCTTTCTTT. It codes for CASSQVQSGKAFF.

The rearrangement uses TRBV18 and TRBJ1-2, with 7 bases aligning to TRBD1. Losses at the gene ends were 3 bases for V and 1 base for J; bases not matched to a gene: 2. CDR1 and CDR2 (germline): KGHSH, LQKENI. The CDR3 sequence is 14 residues long. Written as DNA, the CDR3 is TGTGCCAGCTCACCCAGGGACAGTAACTATGGCTACACCTTC. It translates to CASSPRDSNYGYTF.

The genes are TRBV6-5 and TRBJ2-3; 9 bases line up with TRBD2. V was pared by 5 bases and J by 7 bases, with 7 bases of the junction left unmatched. This CDR3 has 14 amino acids. CDR1 is MNHEY and CDR2 is SVGAGI in the germline V gene. As DNA, the CDR3 is TGTGCCAGCAGTCGGGCGGGGGGGCCCAATACGCAGTATTTT. Translated: CASSRAGGPNTQYF.

The chain joins TRBV7-2 to TRBJ2-7; D not certain. V was trimmed by 5 bases and J by 2 bases, leaving 4 bases between them. Germline V gene data show CDR1 as SGHTA and CDR2 as FQGNSA. There are 11 residues in the CDR3. CDR3 coding DNA: TGTGCCAGCAGCAACACCTACGAGCAGTACTTC. Its translation: CASSNTYEQYF. Looking up the rest from reference TRBV7-2 and TRBJ2-7 gives the full variable domain: GAGVSQSPSNKVTEKGKDVELRCDPISGHTALYWYRQSLGQGLEFLIYFQGNSAPDKSGLPSDRFSAERTGGSVSTLTIQRTQQEDSAVYLCASSNTYEQYFGPGTRLTVT.

This chain connects TRBV5-1 to TRBJ1-2; D is undetermined. V lost 4 bases to trimming and J lost 7 bases, with 14 bases between them. The CDR3 is 13 residues long. The germline CDR1 and CDR2 sequences are SGHRS and YFSETQ. In DNA form, the CDR3 reads TGCGCCAGCAGCCCCAACTTTCCCGGTGGCTACACCTTC. It translates to CASSPNFPGGYTF.

The chain uses TRBV27 and TRBJ1-6; D gene ambiguous. In germline, CDR1 is MNHEY, CDR2 SMNVEV (reference sequence). V was clipped by 0 bases and J by 10 bases, with 13 bases between them. The CDR3 is 15 residues long. As DNA, the CDR3 is TGTGCCAGCAGTTTATCCGGCAGGCTGCGCTCACCCCTCCACTTT. It codes for CASSLSGRLRSPLHF.

V usage is TRBV7-8 and J usage is TRBJ2-2, with TRBD2 matching over 12 bases. This CDR3 spans 16 amino acids. The germline V gene has CDR1 SGHVS and CDR2 FQNEAQ. V dropped 5 bases and J dropped 4; count of bases not matched to a gene: 5. The CDR3 DNA sequence: TGTGCCAGCAGCCCGGGACTAGCGGGTGCCACCGGGGAGCTGTTTTTT. Translation gives CASSPGLAGATGELFF. The full variable domain, its missing parts supplied by reference TRBV7-8 and TRBJ2-2, is GAGVSQSPRYKVAKRGQDVALRCDPISGHVSLFWYQQALGQGPEFLTYFQNEAQLDKSGLPSDRFFAERPEGSVSTLKIQRTQQEDSAVYLCASSPGLAGATGELFFGEGSRLTVL.

CDR3 sequence reads: CASSPRVGADVQYF. CDR3 nucleotide sequence: TGTGCCAGCAGCCCCCGAGTGGGAGCGGACGTGCAGTACTTC. The chain joins TRBV3-1 (or the pseudogene TRBV3-2) to TRBJ2-7, with a weak D call TRBD2 (5 bases). Deletions cut 4 bases from V and 9 bases from J, with 19 bases between. CDR3 length: 14 amino acids. Germline lookup yields CDR1 LGHDT and CDR2 YNNKEL (reference sequence).

The count of this clone is one. This rearrangement joins TRBV6-2 or TRBV6-3 to TRBJ1-2, with D possibly being TRBD1 (5 bases). The CDR3 has 13 amino acids. Germline CDR1 is MNHEY and CDR2 is SVGEGT. The V end lost 6 bases, the J end lost 4 bases, and 12 bases lay between the germline ends. CDR3 nucleotides: TGTGCCAGCAGCCCCTCGGACACCTATGGCTACACCTTC. Translating gives CASSPSDTYGYTF.

V gene TRBV6-6 combines with J gene TRBJ2-3, with 10 bases that match TRBD1. CDR3 length equals 15 residues. V trimming: 7 bases; J trimming: 4 bases; junction bases outside the gene matches: 8. Looked up from germline, CDR1 is MNHNY and CDR2 is SVGAGI (reference sequence). DNA of the CDR3: TGTGCCAGCACCAAAAGCGGGACAGGGGCAGATACGCAGTATTTT. It encodes CASTKSGTGADTQYF.

This chain links TRBV6-5 with TRBJ1-4; no clear D. V was pared by 6 bases and J by 7 bases, with 15 bases between. There are 14 residues in the CDR3. Looked up from germline, CDR1 is MNHEY and CDR2 is SVGAGI. The CDR3 loop is CASSQPGGAEKLFF. CDR3 coding DNA: TGTGCCAGCAGCCAACCCGGAGGTGCTGAAAAACTGTTTTTT.

This clone was observed a single time. The chain employs TRBV27 and TRBJ2-4; 13 nucleotides line up with TRBD2. The CDR3 consists of 18 residues. With 6 bases clipped from V and 1 base from J, the junction kept 9 bases outside the gene matches. Germline CDR1 MNHEY, CDR2 SMNVEV (reference sequence). The CDR3 DNA reads as TGTGCCAGCAGAACAGGCCTGGGACTAGCGGGGGCCAAAAACATTCAGTACTTC. Amino acid sequence: CASRTGLGLAGAKNIQYF.

Turning to this clone: Different DNA sequences within this sample yield the same CDR3. The chain employs TRBV30 and TRBJ1-4; D remains unclear. The CDR3 is 13 residues long. Trimming shortened V by 0 bases and J by 8 bases, and 10 bases separated the two germline ends. Germline V gene data show CDR1 as GTSNPN and CDR2 as SVGIG (reference sequence). The CDR3 DNA sequence: TGTGCCTGGAGTGTCTTGGGGAGGGAAAAACTGTTTTTT. Residues: CAWSVLGREKLFF.

This clone was observed a single time. The rearrangement links TRBV19 to TRBJ2-1; TRBD2 aligns across 11 bases. Germline V gene lookup returns CDR1 LNHDA and CDR2 SQIVND (reference sequence). This CDR3 spans 16 amino acids. After removal of 5 bases from V and 7 bases from J, the junction contained 10 bases not matched to a gene. The CDR3 loop reads CASSATSGRSNNEQFF. DNA for the CDR3: TGTGCCAGTAGTGCCACTAGCGGGAGATCGAATAATGAGCAGTTCTTC.

J is TRBJ2-7 and V is TRBV4-1, with 8 bases matching TRBD1. CDR1 and CDR2 from the germline V gene are MGHRA and YSYEKL. This CDR3 has 16 residues. The junction had 6 bases not matched to a gene; V was cut back by 0 bases and J by 2 bases. As DNA, the CDR3 is TGCGCCAGCAGCCAAGATGACGGACAGGGAGCCTACGAGCAGTACTTC. Protein: CASSQDDGQGAYEQYF.

The chain uses TRBV28 and TRBJ1-2; 9 bases align to TRBD1. V dropped 11 bases and J dropped 4; count of bases not matched to a gene: 20. The V gene's germline CDR1 is MDHEN and CDR2 SYDVKM. The CDR3 totals 17 residues. This CDR3 reads CAAIPGTGSEGGYGYTF. The CDR3 bases are TGTGCCGCTATCCCTGGGACAGGGTCAGAGGGAGGCTATGGCTACACCTTC.

V usage is TRBV19 and J usage is TRBJ2-7; D is perhaps TRBD1 (5 bases). This CDR3 spans 12 amino acids. V dropped 5 bases and J dropped 6 bases, with 11 bases sitting between them. Germline values: CDR1 LNHDA, CDR2 SQIVND (reference sequence). CDR3 nucleotides: TGTGCCAGTAGTGGCAATAGGGGCGAGCAGTACTTC. Amino acids: CASSGNRGEQYF.

V usage is TRBV24-1 and J usage is TRBJ2-6; D is unclear. The V and J ends lost 0 bases and 0 bases respectively, with 5 bases between them. The CDR3 has 16 residues. Per the germline V gene, CDR1 is KGHDR and CDR2 is SFDVKD. Here the CDR3 reads CATSDLLCSGANVLTF. CDR3 bases: TGTGCCACCAGTGATTTGCTTTGCTCTGGGGCCAACGTCCTGACTTTC.

This chain connects TRBV2 to TRBJ1-6, with 9 positions matching TRBD1. V shed 8 bases, J shed 10 bases, and the junction held 9 bases outside the gene matches. The CDR3 length is 14 residues. Germline V gene data show CDR1 as SNHLY and CDR2 as FYNNEI. This CDR3 reads CASGSTGGESPLHF. The CDR3 coding sequence is TGTGCCAGCGGTTCCACAGGGGGCGAGTCACCCCTCCACTTT.

The chain joins TRBV2 to TRBJ2-7; 14 bases match TRBD2. With V trimmed by 6 bases and J by 10 bases, 2 bases remained unmatched. The germline gives CDR1 SNHLY, CDR2 FYNNEI. The CDR3 is made up of 12 amino acids. The CDR3 coding sequence is TGTGCCAGCAGGGGGACTAGCGGGAGACAGTACTTC. Translation: CASRGTSGRQYF.

This chain links TRBV7-8 with TRBJ2-5; 8 positions match TRBD1. The V and J ends lost 5 bases and 5 bases, in that order; junction bases with no gene match: 7. Germline lookup yields CDR1 SGHVS and CDR2 FQNEAQ. This CDR3 is 14 amino acids long. CDR3 DNA: TGTGCCAGCAGCCCCAGGGGGCCGGGGGAGACCCAGTACTTC. This encodes CASSPRGPGETQYF. Based on the CDR3 plus reference TRBV7-8 and TRBJ2-5, the full variable domain is GAGVSQSPRYKVAKRGQDVALRCDPISGHVSLFWYQQALGQGPEFLTYFQNEAQLDKSGLPSDRFFAERPEGSVSTLKIQRTQQEDSAVYLCASSPRGPGETQYFGPGTRLLVL.